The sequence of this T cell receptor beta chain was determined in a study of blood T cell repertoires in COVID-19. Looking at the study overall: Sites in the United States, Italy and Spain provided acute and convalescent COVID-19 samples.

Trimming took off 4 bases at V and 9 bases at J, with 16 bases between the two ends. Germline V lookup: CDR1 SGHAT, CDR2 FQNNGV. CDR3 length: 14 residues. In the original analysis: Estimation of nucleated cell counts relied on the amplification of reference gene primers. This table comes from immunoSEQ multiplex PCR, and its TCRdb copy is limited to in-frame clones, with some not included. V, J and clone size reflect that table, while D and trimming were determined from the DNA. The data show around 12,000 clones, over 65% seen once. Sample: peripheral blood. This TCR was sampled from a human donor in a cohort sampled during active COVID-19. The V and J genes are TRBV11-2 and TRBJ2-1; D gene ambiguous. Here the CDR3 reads CASSSRGVALEQFF. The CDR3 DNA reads TGTGCCAGCAGCTCCCGAGGAGTAGCACTTGAGCAGTTCTTC.